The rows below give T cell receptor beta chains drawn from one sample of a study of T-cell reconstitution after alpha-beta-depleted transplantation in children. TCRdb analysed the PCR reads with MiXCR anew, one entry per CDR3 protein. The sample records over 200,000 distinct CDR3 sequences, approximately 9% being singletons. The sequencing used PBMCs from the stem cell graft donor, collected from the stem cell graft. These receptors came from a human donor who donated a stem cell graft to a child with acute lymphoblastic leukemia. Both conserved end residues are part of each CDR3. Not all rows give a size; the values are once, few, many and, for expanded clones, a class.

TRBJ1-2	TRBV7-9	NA	CASSFGANYGYTF
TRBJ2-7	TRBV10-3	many	CAIRNRDIRQYF
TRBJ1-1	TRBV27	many	CASRLGVSTEAFF
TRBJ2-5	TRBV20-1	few	CSARPLAGQETQYF
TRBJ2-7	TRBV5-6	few	CASSWSGTSGSRSYEQYF
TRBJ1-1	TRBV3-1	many	CASSQVQAGSAFF
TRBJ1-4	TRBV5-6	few	CASSLRGGPTNEKLFF
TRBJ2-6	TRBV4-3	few	CASSQVAGGAVTGANVLTF
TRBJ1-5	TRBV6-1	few	CASSAIQGEPQHF
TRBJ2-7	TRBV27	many	CASTRTGLTYEQYF